These 16 T cell receptor beta chains originate from one sample sequenced in a study of T cell repertoires in cytomegalovirus infection. TCRdb analysed the reads with MiXCR anew, one entry per CDR3 protein. The sample holds about 450,000 distinct CDR3 sequences, approximately 31% seen once. The sample comprised PBMCs. These receptors all come from a human donor in good health (CMV status not recorded). Some clones in this sample may be carry-over from other donors' samples.

This chain connects TRBV4-3 to TRBJ2-5; D gene unclear. Germline-derived CDR1 and CDR2 are LGHNA and YSLEER. This CDR3 is 15 amino acids long. Trimming shortened V by 4 bases and J by 2 bases, and 14 bases separated the two germline ends. CDR3 bases: TGCGCCAGCAGCCCAGGCGGCGCCCTACAAGAGACCCAGTACTTC. Translation: CASSPGGALQETQYF.

This clonotype was detected only a few times. The chain links TRBV11-2 to TRBJ1-2; D is unresolved. CDR3 length: 14 residues. V lost 1 base and J 6 bases, leaving 12 bases between the germline ends. The germline CDR1 and CDR2 sequences are SGHAT and FQNNGV. The CDR3 DNA reads as TGTGCCAGCAGCTTAGGCCCCGGGAGGGATGGCTACACCTTC. It specifies CASSLGPGRDGYTF.

J is TRBJ2-7 and V is TRBV20-1; D call uncertain. Germline V gives CDR1 DFQATT, CDR2 SNEGSKA (reference sequence). This CDR3 is built from 14 residues. V dropped 6 bases and J dropped 3 bases, with 18 bases sitting between them. The CDR3 region is CSAPEGLGNYEQYF. The DNA for the CDR3 is TGCAGTGCGCCAGAAGGTTTGGGAAACTACGAGCAGTACTTC.

The chain recombines TRBV19 with TRBJ1-2; a possible D gene is TRBD1 (5 bases). The germline CDR1 and CDR2 sequences are LNHDA and SQIVND (reference sequence). The CDR3 is 14 amino acids. With 4 bases removed from V and 2 bases from J, the gap between germline ends came to 11 bases. CDR3 residues: CASSTGPSNYGYTF. The CDR3 DNA reads TGTGCCAGTAGTACGGGACCGTCGAACTATGGCTACACCTTC.

This clonotype was recorded at least ten times. This chain connects TRBV7-2 to TRBJ1-5; D may be TRBD1 (5 bases). The V gene's germline CDR1 is SGHTA and CDR2 FQGNSA. Trimming took 5 bases from V and 5 from J, leaving 10 bases between them. The CDR3 has 13 residues. The chain's CDR3 is CASSVRGDQPQHF. In DNA form, the CDR3 reads TGTGCCAGCAGCGTCCGAGGGGATCAGCCCCAGCATTTT.

This clonotype was found once. The J gene is TRBJ2-1, the V gene TRBV27, with TRBD2 identical over 11 bases. CDR1 and CDR2 (germline): MNHEY, SMNVEV (reference sequence). After removal of 10 bases from V and 5 bases from J, the junction contained 4 bases not matched to a gene. The CDR3 contains 13 residues. Here the CDR3 DNA reads TGTGCCACTCTGACTAGCGGGGACAATGAGCAGTTCTTC. Translating it yields CATLTSGDNEQFF.

This sequence joins TRBV7-9 and TRBJ1-6; the D is unclear. There are 14 residues in the CDR3. V lost 5 bases, J lost 9 bases, and 14 bases lay in between. Germline V gene lookup returns CDR1 SEHNR and CDR2 FQNEAQ (reference sequence). CDR3 amino acids: CASSKDGLGSPLHF. Written as DNA, the CDR3 is TGTGCCAGCAGCAAGGATGGATTGGGTTCACCCCTCCACTTT. Combining the CDR3 with reference TRBV7-9 and TRBJ1-6 gives the whole variable domain DTGVSQNPRHKITKRGQNVTFRCDPISEHNRLYWYRQTLGQGPEFLTYFQNEAQLEKSRLLSDRFSAERPKGSFSTLEIQRTEQGDSAMYLCASSKDGLGSPLHFGNGTRLTVT.

This clonotype was recorded many times. This chain connects TRBV7-2 to TRBJ2-1, with 8 bases that match TRBD2. This CDR3 is built from 14 residues. CDR1 SGHTA and CDR2 FQGNSA come from the germline V gene. J was trimmed by 4 bases and V by 5 bases; bases with no gene match: 4. The CDR3 here is CASSPGLAYNEQFF. The CDR3 DNA reads TGTGCCAGCAGCCCCGGACTAGCATACAATGAGCAGTTCTTC.

This clonotype has more than one count but fewer than ten. This sequence joins TRBV29-1 and TRBJ1-1; TRBD1 is a possible D gene (5 bases). Germline CDR1 reads SQVTM; CDR2 reads ANQGSEA. V lost 0 bases to trimming and J lost 3 bases, with 20 bases between them. This CDR3 is built from 17 residues. CDR3: CSVEEKGKGRSDTEAFF. DNA for the CDR3: TGCAGCGTTGAAGAGAAGGGGAAGGGGCGGTCCGACACTGAAGCTTTCTTT.

This clonotype has more than one count but fewer than ten. The V call is TRBV4-1, the J call TRBJ2-1, with a possible D match to TRBD2 (5 bases). Trimming pared 0 bases from V and 10 bases from J, leaving 10 bases between. This CDR3 region has 13 residues. CDR1 MGHRA and CDR2 YSYEKL come from the germline V gene. CDR3 region: CASSQEGLLEQFF. CDR3 DNA sequence: TGCGCCAGCAGCCAAGAAGGACTCTTGGAGCAGTTCTTC.

In the case of this clonotype: A clone one base away is much larger, so this may be a read error. The chain is built from TRBV7-2 and TRBJ1-6; TRBD1 matches at 8 bases. This CDR3 comprises 16 residues. Germline V gives CDR1 SGHTA, CDR2 FQGNSA. V dropped 5 bases and J dropped 6; count of bases not matched to a gene: 9. The CDR3, as DNA: TGTGCCAGCAGCGGGGGGGGACAGGTGCGTAATTCACCCCTCCACTTT. Translated: CASSGGGQVRNSPLHF. The whole variable domain, remainder taken from reference TRBV7-2 and TRBJ1-6, is GAGVSQSPSNKVTEKGKDVELRCDPISGHTALYWYRQSLGQGLEFLIYFQGNSAPDKSGLPSDRFSAERTGGSVSTLTIQRTQQEDSAVYLCASSGGGQVRNSPLHFGNGTRLTVT.

This clonotype was detected a few times. The genes are TRBV7-2 and TRBJ1-3; perhaps TRBD1 as D (5 bases). CDR3 size: 14 residues. The V gene's germline CDR1 is SGHTA and CDR2 FQGNSA. V gave up 5 bases and J gave up 2 bases, with 10 bases separating them. The CDR3 sequence: CASSPSGAGNTIYF. The CDR3 bases are TGTGCCAGCAGCCCCTCGGGGGCTGGAAACACCATATATTTT.

In its sample, this clonotype was seen many times. The chain uses TRBV12-3 or TRBV12-4 and TRBJ1-1, with a weak D call TRBD1 (6 bases). CDR3 size: 12 residues. Trimming pared 3 bases from V and 8 bases from J, leaving 10 bases between. The CDR3 sequence: CASSFGRGEAFF. The CDR3 nucleotides are TGTGCCAGCAGTTTCGGCAGGGGAGAAGCTTTCTTT.

This clonotype was seen a few times. The chain links TRBV12-5 to TRBJ2-5, with D tentatively TRBD1 (5 bases). The CDR3 is made up of 15 amino acids. Germline V gene sequence: CDR1 LGHNT, CDR2 FRNRAP. V dropped 0 bases and J dropped 5 bases, with 13 bases sitting between them. This chain's CDR3 is CASGLVPGFPETQYF. The CDR3 DNA is TGTGCTAGTGGTTTGGTCCCAGGGTTTCCCGAGACCCAGTACTTC.

This clonotype was counted ten times or more. The chain recombines TRBV7-2 with TRBJ1-1, with 8 bases fitting TRBD1. CDR1 and CDR2 from the germline V gene are SGHTA and FQGNSA. Germline trimming cut 5 bases from V and 5 bases from J; bases unmatched to any gene: 7. The CDR3 has 14 residues. The CDR3 spells CASSRTGGRTEAFF. CDR3 in DNA: TGTGCCAGCAGCCGTACAGGGGGAAGGACTGAAGCTTTCTTT.

This clonotype was seen at least ten times. This chain uses TRBV7-8 with TRBJ1-1; TRBD1 is a possible D gene (5 bases). This CDR3 has 15 amino acids. Germline V gives CDR1 SGHVS, CDR2 FQNEAQ. Between the trimmed V and J ends, which lost 5 bases and 0 bases, there was a span of 13 bases. CDR3 in amino acids: CASSAQGSMNTEAFF. CDR3 nucleotide sequence: TGTGCCAGCAGCGCCCAGGGTTCCATGAACACTGAAGCTTTCTTT.